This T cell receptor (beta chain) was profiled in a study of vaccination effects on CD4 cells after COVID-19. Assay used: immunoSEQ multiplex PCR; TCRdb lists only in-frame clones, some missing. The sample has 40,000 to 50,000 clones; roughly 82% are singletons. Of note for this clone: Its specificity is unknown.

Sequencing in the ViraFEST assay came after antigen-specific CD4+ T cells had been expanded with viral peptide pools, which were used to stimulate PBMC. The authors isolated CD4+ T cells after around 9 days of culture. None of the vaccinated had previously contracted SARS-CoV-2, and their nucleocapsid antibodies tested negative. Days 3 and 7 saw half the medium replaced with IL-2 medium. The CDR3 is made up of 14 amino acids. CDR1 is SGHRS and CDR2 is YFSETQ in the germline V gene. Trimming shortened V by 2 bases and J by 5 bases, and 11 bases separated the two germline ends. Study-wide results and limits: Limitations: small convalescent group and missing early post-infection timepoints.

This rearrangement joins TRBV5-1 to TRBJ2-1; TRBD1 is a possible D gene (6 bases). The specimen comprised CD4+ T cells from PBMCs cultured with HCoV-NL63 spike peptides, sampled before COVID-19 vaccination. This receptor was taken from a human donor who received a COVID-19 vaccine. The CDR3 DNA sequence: TGCGCCAGCAGCTTTTTACAGGGAAACAATGAGCAGTTCTTC. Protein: CASSFLQGNNEQFF.